A few counts support the clone carrying this T cell receptor (beta chain). The CDR3 spans 16 residues. V lost 6 bases and J 6 bases, leaving 20 bases between the germline ends. Looked up from germline, CDR1 is KGHDR and CDR2 is SFDVKD. This sample was taken from a study of T cells after yellow fever vaccination. TCRdb used MiXCR to reprocess the 5' RACE reads, holding one entry per CDR3 protein. The table includes around 100,000 distinct CDR3 sequences, under 9% detected once. The sample was CD8+ T cells sorted from PBMCs, taken 45 days after the yellow fever booster vaccination. The clonotype comes from a man in his thirties or forties who received the YFV17D yellow fever vaccine. The V and J genes are TRBV24-1 and TRBJ2-4; D is perhaps TRBD1 or TRBD2 (5 bases each). The CDR3 DNA sequence: TGTGCCACCAGTTTCCGGGAAGGGGTCAGAGGAAACATTCAGTACTTC. Its protein is CATSFREGVRGNIQYF.